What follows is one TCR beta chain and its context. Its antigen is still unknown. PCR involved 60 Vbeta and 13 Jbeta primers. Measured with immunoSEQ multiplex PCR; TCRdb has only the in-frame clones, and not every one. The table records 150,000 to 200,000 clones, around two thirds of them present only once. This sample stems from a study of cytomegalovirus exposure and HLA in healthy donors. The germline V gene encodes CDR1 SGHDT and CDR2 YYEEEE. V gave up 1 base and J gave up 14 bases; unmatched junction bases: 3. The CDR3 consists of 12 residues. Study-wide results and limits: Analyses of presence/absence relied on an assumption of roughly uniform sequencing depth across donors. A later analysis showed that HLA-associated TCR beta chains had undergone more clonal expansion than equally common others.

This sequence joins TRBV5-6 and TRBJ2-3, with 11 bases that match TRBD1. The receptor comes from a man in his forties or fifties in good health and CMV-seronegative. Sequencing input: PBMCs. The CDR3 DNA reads TGTGCCAGCAGCTTGCTTGGGACAGGGGGGTATTTT. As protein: CASSLLGTGGYF.